This entry is about one TCR beta chain. This entry is derived from a study of cytomegalovirus exposure and HLA in healthy donors. The germline CDR1 and CDR2 sequences are SGHTA and FQGTGA. V shed 5 bases and J 3 bases; nucleotides not matched to a gene: 6. The CDR3 contains 15 residues. Amplification used 60 Vbeta primers and 13 Jbeta primers. The method was immunoSEQ multiplex PCR; TCRdb's version includes in-frame clones alone and lacks a portion of them. The data hold 85,000 to 130,000 clones, with over 70% observed a single time. This TCR was recovered from a boy between 10 and 17 years old in good health and CMV-seronegative. The sample was PBMCs. V gene TRBV7-3 combines with J gene TRBJ2-7; 11 bases fit TRBD1. The CDR3 nucleotides are TGTGCCAGCAGCCTCGGACAGGGGGCGTTCTACGAGCAGTACTTC. Its protein is CASSLGQGAFYEQYF.